The clone carrying this T cell receptor beta chain was detected ten times or more. Germline V gives CDR1 MDHEN, CDR2 SYDVKM. This CDR3 is built from 16 residues. V lost 3 bases and J lost 3; bases outside the gene matches: 8. The data belong to a study of blood T cell repertoires in COVID-19. Overall study: Samples of COVID-19 (acute and convalescent) were obtained from the United States, Italy and Spain.

How the authors handled the data: Estimates of nucleated cell counts were drawn from the amplification of reference gene primers. TCRdb keeps only in-frame clones here, not all; method: immunoSEQ multiplex PCR. V, J and clone size were drawn from that table, and D and trimming were deduced from the DNA. The profile shows nearly 110,000 clones, around 88% of them singletons. The sequenced sample consisted of peripheral blood. The chain carries TRBV28 and TRBJ2-7; TRBD2 agrees at 10 bases. The receptor was derived from a man aged 50-59 years with active or convalescent COVID-19. As DNA, the CDR3 is TGTGCCAGCAGTTTGTCACTAGCGGGGATGCTCTACGAGCAGTACTTC. Translating it yields CASSLSLAGMLYEQYF.